This T cell receptor (beta chain) was identified during a study of early T cells in non-severe SARS-CoV-2 infection. As for the study in general: Chains from this unsorted whole-blood bulk RNA could not be paired.

This CDR3 has 14 amino acids. CDR1 and CDR2 (germline): SGHRS, YFSETQ. Trimming took off 0 bases at V and 7 bases at J, with 11 bases between the two ends. This clonotype was counted a few times. From the 5' RACE reads, TCRdb called clonotypes with MiXCR, one entry per CDR3 protein. This table has under 30,000 distinct CDR3 sequences, roughly 4.7% appearing once. Sequencing was performed on whole blood. This sequence originates from an adult who was a healthcare worker with PCR-confirmed SARS-CoV-2 infection or an uninfected control (not recorded which). The chain joins TRBV5-1 to TRBJ2-1; D gene uncertain. CDR3 DNA sequence: TGCGCCAGCAGCTTGGGGGGTGCCTCTAATGAGCAGTTCTTC. Translating it yields CASSLGGASNEQFF.